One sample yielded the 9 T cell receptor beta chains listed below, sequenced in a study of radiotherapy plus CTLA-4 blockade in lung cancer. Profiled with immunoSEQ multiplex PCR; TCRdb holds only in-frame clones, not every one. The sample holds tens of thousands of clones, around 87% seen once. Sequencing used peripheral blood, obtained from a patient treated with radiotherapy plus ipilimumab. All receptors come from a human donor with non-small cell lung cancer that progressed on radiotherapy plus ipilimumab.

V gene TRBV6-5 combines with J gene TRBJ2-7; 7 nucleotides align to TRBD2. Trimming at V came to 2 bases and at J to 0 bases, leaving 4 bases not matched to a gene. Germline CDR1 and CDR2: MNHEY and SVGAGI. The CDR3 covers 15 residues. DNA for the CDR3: TGTGCCAGCAGTTACGGGCCTAGCGGCTCCTACGAGCAGTACTTC. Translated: CASSYGPSGSYEQYF.

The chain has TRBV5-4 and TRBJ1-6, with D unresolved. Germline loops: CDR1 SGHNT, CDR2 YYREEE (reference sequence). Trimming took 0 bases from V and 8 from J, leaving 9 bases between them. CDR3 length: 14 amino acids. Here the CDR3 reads CASSLDKWDSPLHF. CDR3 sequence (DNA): TGTGCCAGCAGCTTGGACAAGTGGGATTCACCCCTCCACTTT.

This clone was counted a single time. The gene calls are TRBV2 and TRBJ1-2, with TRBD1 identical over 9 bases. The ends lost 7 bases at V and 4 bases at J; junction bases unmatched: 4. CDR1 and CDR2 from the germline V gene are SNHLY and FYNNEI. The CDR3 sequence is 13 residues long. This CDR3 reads CASTGDRAYGYTF. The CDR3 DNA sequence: TGTGCCAGCACTGGGGACAGGGCCTATGGCTACACCTTC.

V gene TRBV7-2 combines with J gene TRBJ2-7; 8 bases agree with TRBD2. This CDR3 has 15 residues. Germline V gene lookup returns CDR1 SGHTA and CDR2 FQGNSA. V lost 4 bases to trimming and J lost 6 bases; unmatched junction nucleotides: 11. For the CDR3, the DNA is TGTGCCAGCAGCTCCTCCGGGACTAGGATTTTCGAGCAGTACTTC. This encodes CASSSSGTRIFEQYF.

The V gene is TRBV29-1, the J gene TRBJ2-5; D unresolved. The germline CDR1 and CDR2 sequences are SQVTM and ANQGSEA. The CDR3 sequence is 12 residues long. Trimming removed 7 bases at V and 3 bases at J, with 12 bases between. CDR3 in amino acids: CSAEGHKETQYF. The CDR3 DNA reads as TGCAGCGCCGAAGGGCATAAAGAGACCCAGTACTTC.

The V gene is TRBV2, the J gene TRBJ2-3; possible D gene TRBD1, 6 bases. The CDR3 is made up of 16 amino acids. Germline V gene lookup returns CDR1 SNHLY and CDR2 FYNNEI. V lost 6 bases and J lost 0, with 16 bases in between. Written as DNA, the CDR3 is TGTGCCAGCAGGACCCCGAGGGGGAGAAGCACAGATACGCAGTATTTT. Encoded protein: CASRTPRGRSTDTQYF.

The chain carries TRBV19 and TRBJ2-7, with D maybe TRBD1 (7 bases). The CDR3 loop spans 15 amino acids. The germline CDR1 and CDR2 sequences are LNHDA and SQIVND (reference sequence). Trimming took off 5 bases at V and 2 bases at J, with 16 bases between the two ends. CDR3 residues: CASSPPGGNAYEQYF. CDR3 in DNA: TGTGCCAGTAGTCCCCCAGGGGGGAACGCCTACGAGCAGTACTTC.

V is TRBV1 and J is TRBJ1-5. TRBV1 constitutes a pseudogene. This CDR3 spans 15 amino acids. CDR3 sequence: CTSSQGQHSNQPQHF. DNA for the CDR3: TGCACCAGCAGCCAAGGTCAGCATAGCAATCAGCCCCAGCATTTT.

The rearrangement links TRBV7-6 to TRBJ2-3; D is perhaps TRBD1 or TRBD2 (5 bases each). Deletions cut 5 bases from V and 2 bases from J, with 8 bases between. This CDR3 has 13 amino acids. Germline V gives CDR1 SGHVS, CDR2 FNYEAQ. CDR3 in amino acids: CASSPGTTDTQYF. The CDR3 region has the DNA TGTGCCAGCAGCCCCGGGACCACAGATACGCAGTATTTT.